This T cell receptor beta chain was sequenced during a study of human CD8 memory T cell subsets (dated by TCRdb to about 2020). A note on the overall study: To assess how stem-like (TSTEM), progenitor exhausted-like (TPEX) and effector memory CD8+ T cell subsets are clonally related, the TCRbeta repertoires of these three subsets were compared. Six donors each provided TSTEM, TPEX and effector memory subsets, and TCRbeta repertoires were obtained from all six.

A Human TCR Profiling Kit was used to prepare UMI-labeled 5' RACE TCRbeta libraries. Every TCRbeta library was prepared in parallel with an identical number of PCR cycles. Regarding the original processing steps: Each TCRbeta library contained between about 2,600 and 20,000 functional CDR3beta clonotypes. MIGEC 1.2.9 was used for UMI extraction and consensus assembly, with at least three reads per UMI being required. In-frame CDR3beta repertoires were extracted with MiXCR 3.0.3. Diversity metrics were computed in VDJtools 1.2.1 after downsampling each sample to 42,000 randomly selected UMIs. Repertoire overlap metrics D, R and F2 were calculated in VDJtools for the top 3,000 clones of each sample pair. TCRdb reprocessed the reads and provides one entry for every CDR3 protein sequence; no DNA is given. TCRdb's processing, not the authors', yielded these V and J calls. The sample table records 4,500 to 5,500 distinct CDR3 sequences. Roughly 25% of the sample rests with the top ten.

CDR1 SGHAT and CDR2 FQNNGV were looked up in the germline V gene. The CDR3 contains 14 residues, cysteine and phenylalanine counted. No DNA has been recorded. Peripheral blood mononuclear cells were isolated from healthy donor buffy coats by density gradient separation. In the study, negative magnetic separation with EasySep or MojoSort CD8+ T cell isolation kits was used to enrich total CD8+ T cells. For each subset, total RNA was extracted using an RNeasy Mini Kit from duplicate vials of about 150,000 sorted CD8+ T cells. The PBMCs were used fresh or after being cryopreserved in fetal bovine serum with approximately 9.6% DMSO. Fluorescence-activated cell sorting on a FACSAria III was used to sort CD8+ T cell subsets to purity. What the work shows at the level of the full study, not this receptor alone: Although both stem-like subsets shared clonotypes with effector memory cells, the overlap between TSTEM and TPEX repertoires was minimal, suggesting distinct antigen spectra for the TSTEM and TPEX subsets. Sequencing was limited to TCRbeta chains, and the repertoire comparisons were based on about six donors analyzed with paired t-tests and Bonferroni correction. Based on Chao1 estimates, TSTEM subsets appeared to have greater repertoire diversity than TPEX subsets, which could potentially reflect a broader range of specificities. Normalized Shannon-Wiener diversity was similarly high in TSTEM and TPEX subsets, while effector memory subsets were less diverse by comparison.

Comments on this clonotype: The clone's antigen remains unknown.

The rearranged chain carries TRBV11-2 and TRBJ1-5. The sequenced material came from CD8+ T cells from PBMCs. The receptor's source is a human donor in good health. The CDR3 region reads CASSLGGMNQPQHF.